These 21 T cell receptor beta chains share one sample of origin, sequenced in a study of response to subunit inactivated influenza vaccine. TCRdb recomputed calls from the RT-PCR reads with MiXCR, one row per CDR3 protein. The sample consists of 530,000 or so distinct CDR3 sequences, about 14% of them appearing once. The material sequenced was PBMCs from blood, taken approximately 12 days after vaccination. The receptors shown here come from a man aged 45-65 years who received an inactivated influenza vaccine.

Many counts were recorded for this clonotype. J is TRBJ2-2 and V is TRBV12-3 or TRBV12-4; TRBD1 is a possible D gene (5 bases). Deletions cut 5 bases from V and 4 bases from J, with 17 bases between. This CDR3 has 16 residues. Here the CDR3 reads CASSTQSRAGTGELFF. CDR3 DNA sequence: TGTGCCAGCAGTACACAATCCAGGGCAGGCACCGGGGAGCTGTTTTTT.

The V gene is TRBV28, the J gene TRBJ1-2; maybe TRBD1 (5 bases). Per the germline V gene, CDR1 is MDHEN and CDR2 is SYDVKM. The CDR3 is 12 residues long. With 10 bases removed from V and 9 bases from J, the gap between germline ends came to 18 bases. In DNA, the CDR3 is TGTGCCACCAACCGGGCAGGGAGGAGCTACACCTTC. Amino acids: CATNRAGRSYTF.

This clonotype was seen repeatedly, ten times or more. This chain connects TRBV11-2 to TRBJ2-2; D gene uncertain. Between the trimmed V and J ends, which lost 6 bases and 1 base, there was a span of 12 bases. CDR3 size: 15 residues. CDR1 SGHAT and CDR2 FQNNGV come from the germline V gene. The CDR3 DNA sequence: TGTGCCAGCAGTCATAGGTGGGGGAACACCGGGGAGCTGTTTTTT. It yields the protein CASSHRWGNTGELFF.

This clonotype was counted many times. J is TRBJ2-5 and V is TRBV6-5; maybe TRBD2 (5 bases). This CDR3 has 13 residues. V shed 4 bases and J shed 3 bases, with 9 bases lying between them. The germline V gene has CDR1 MNHEY and CDR2 SVGAGI. The CDR3 sequence: CASSFPGEETQYF. The CDR3 DNA sequence: TGTGCCAGCAGTTTTCCCGGGGAAGAGACCCAGTACTTC.

This clonotype was picked up many times. The J gene is TRBJ2-1, the V gene TRBV20-1, with TRBD2 matching 8 bases. The CDR3 contains 15 residues. The V gene's germline CDR1 is DFQATT and CDR2 SNEGSKA (reference sequence). V trimming: 0 bases; J trimming: 3 bases; junction bases outside the gene matches: 4. The CDR3: CSARDPSGYYNEQFF. The CDR3 DNA reads as TGCAGTGCTAGAGACCCTAGCGGGTACTACAATGAGCAGTTCTTC.

This clonotype showed up just a few times. This chain connects TRBV19 to TRBJ1-5; 12 bases map to TRBD1. V shed 7 bases and J 7 bases; nucleotides not matched to a gene: 8. Germline V gives CDR1 LNHDA, CDR2 SQIVND (reference sequence). The CDR3 is made up of 15 amino acids. This chain's CDR3 is CASNPGQGAKQPQHF. CDR3 DNA sequence: TGTGCCAGTAATCCGGGACAGGGGGCGAAACAGCCCCAGCATTTT. Together with reference TRBV19 and TRBJ1-5, the CDR3 gives the full variable domain: DGGITQSPKYLFRKEGQNVTLSCEQNLNHDAMYWYRQDPGQGLRLIYYSQIVNDFQKGDIAEGYSVSREKKESFPLTVTSAQKNPTAFYLCASNPGQGAKQPQHFGDGTRLSIL.

This clonotype was seen a few times. The chain employs TRBV6-1 and TRBJ2-2; unclear D gene. The V and J ends lost 3 bases and 7 bases respectively, with 15 bases between them. Germline V gene lookup returns CDR1 MNHNS and CDR2 SASEGT. The CDR3 totals 15 residues. The CDR3 region has the DNA TGTGCCAGCAGTGAGAGTAGGGCGAGGAGCGGGGAGCTGTTTTTT. Its protein product is CASSESRARSGELFF.

This clonotype showed up just a few times. The chain combines TRBV2 with TRBJ2-3; D gene uncertain. The germline CDR1 and CDR2 sequences are SNHLY and FYNNEI. This CDR3 is 13 amino acids long. Trimming took off 3 bases at V and 7 bases at J, with 11 bases between the two ends. CDR3 in DNA: TGTGCCAGCAGTGATTTATCAATAAATACGCAGTATTTT. Protein product: CASSDLSINTQYF.

This sequence joins TRBV27 and TRBJ2-7; D is perhaps TRBD2 (6 bases). The CDR3 runs to 15 residues. Germline V gene data show CDR1 as MNHEY and CDR2 as SMNVEV (reference sequence). V was shortened by 2 bases and J by 1 base, with 12 bases between the two germline ends. For the CDR3, the DNA is TGTGCCAGCAGTTTAGGGGGAGGACGATCCTACGAGCAGTACTTC. This codes for CASSLGGGRSYEQYF.

A few counts support this clonotype. The CDR3 coding sequence is TGTGCCAGCAGTGAAGCGCTTAGTGGGACGGGCGGGGAGCTGTTTTTT. As protein: CASSEALSGTGGELFF. The rearrangement joins TRBV2 to TRBJ2-2; either TRBD1 or TRBD2 may supply D (5 bases each). V dropped 0 bases and J dropped 7 bases, with 15 bases sitting between them. From germline, CDR1 is SNHLY and CDR2 FYNNEI. This CDR3 is 16 amino acids long.

This clonotype was seen at least ten times. The genes are TRBV6-1 and TRBJ2-1, with TRBD2 identical over 8 bases. Germline V gene data show CDR1 as MNHNS and CDR2 as SASEGT. The CDR3 extends over 17 amino acids. The V and J ends lost 6 bases and 5 bases, in that order; junction bases with no gene match: 15. CDR3 nucleotides: TGTGCCAGCAGCCAAAGGGGCATGATAGCGGGGAACAATGAGCAGTTCTTC. Translated, it gives CASSQRGMIAGNNEQFF.

This clonotype was seen a few times. This chain joins TRBV11-2 and TRBJ2-4; D tentatively fits TRBD1 or TRBD2 (6 bases each). The CDR3 has 13 amino acids. Trimming pared 3 bases from V and 6 bases from J, leaving 9 bases between. Germline CDR1 reads SGHAT; CDR2 reads FQNNGV. The CDR3 region has the DNA TGTGCCAGCAGCTTCCGGGGGCTAAACATTCAGTACTTC. Translating gives CASSFRGLNIQYF.

This clonotype was seen more than once but under ten times. The chain combines TRBV7-6 with TRBJ2-7; TRBD2 matches 7 bases. Germline V gene data show CDR1 as SGHVS and CDR2 as FNYEAQ. Trimming cost V 6 bases and J 4 bases; bases outside gene matches: 12. The CDR3 spans 15 residues. As DNA, the CDR3 is TGTGCCAGCAGTCCAGCAGTAGGGGAGGGATACGAGCAGTACTTC. It yields the protein CASSPAVGEGYEQYF.

The chain uses TRBV27 and TRBJ1-1, with a weak D call TRBD1 (6 bases). The germline CDR1 and CDR2 sequences are MNHEY and SMNVEV (reference sequence). The CDR3 has 12 residues. The ends were cut back, 5 bases at V and 9 bases at J, with 13 bases in the middle. CDR3 in DNA: TGTGCCAGCAGTCGCTCAGGGGCTCAAGCTTTCTTT. This codes for CASSRSGAQAFF.

The chain couples TRBV12-3 or TRBV12-4 to TRBJ1-1; 7 nucleotides line up with TRBD1. The trim removed 7 bases at V and 0 bases at J, leaving 11 bases unmatched. This CDR3 region has 16 residues. The CDR3: CASTQGVLPMNTEAFF. CDR3 DNA: TGTGCCAGCACCCAGGGGGTTCTCCCCATGAACACTGAAGCTTTCTTT.

This chain joins TRBV4-3 and TRBJ2-3, with 10 bases identical to TRBD2. The CDR3 sequence is 16 residues long. CDR1 is LGHNA and CDR2 is YSLEER in the germline V gene. Losses at the gene ends were 5 bases for V and 2 bases for J; bases not matched to a gene: 7. Here the CDR3 reads CASSDLTSGSTDTQYF. CDR3 DNA sequence: TGCGCCAGCAGCGACCTGACTAGCGGGTCCACAGATACGCAGTATTTT.

The chain joins TRBV7-8 to TRBJ1-1; D uncertain. Between the trimmed V and J ends, which lost 5 bases and 3 bases, there was a span of 4 bases. Germline values: CDR1 SGHVS, CDR2 FQNEAQ. This CDR3 comprises 11 residues. Here the CDR3 DNA reads TGTGCCAGCAGCACCCACACTGAAGCTTTCTTT. It is translated as CASSTHTEAFF.

This clonotype has at least ten counts. The rearrangement links TRBV5-1 to TRBJ2-3; 12 nucleotides agree with TRBD2. Germline CDR1 SGHRS, CDR2 YFSETQ. V lost 3 bases, J lost 1 base, and 3 bases stayed unmatched. The CDR3 length is 16 residues. This CDR3 is CASSSLAGGRTDTQYF. The CDR3 coding sequence is TGCGCCAGCAGCTCACTAGCGGGGGGACGCACAGATACGCAGTATTTT.

The V call is TRBV5-5, the J call TRBJ1-5, with D possibly matching TRBD1 (5 bases). The germline gives CDR1 SGHKS, CDR2 YYEKEE (reference sequence). V lost 0 bases and J 0 bases, leaving 13 bases between the germline ends. The CDR3 spans 17 residues. CDR3 DNA: TGTGCCAGCAGCTTGGTTGGCCAGGGAGGTAGCAATCAGCCCCAGCATTTT. Encoded protein: CASSLVGQGGSNQPQHF.

This chain uses TRBV15 with TRBJ2-5; D not certain. The CDR3 contains 12 residues. The V end lost 3 bases, the J end lost 5 bases, and 7 bases lay between the germline ends. Germline lookup yields CDR1 LNHNV and CDR2 YYDKDF (reference sequence). The CDR3: CATSRVGETQYF. For the CDR3, the DNA is TGTGCCACCAGCAGGGTGGGGGAGACCCAGTACTTC.

This clonotype has a handful of counts. V and J are TRBV14 and TRBJ2-7, with no clear D. This CDR3 is built from 15 residues. V lost 2 bases to trimming and J lost 5 bases, with 16 bases between them. CDR1 and CDR2 (germline): SGHDN, FVKESK. The CDR3, as DNA: TGTGCCAGCAGCCAAAATATTCGGGCTTCTGACGAGCAGTACTTC. The encoded protein is CASSQNIRASDEQYF.